The T cell receptor (beta chain) described here comes from a study of blood T cell repertoires in COVID-19. Study overall: The analysed material was cDNA or gDNA that came from T cells, B-cell-depleted T cells, or PBMCs.

Authors' analysis steps: Scientists estimated how many nucleated cells there were by amplifying reference gene primers. Repertoires were generated with immunoSEQ multiplex PCR, while TCRdb's copy carries only in-frame clones and drops some. The V and J calls and clone size were taken over from that table, and D and trimming were inferred from the DNA. This table has over 120,000 clones, 80% to 85% appearing once. Trimming removed 5 bases from V and 0 bases from J; junction bases left unmatched: 6. Germline loops: CDR1 MNHEY, CDR2 SVGAGI. CDR3 length: 15 residues. The origin of this receptor is a woman in her sixties with acute or convalescent COVID-19. The sequencing sample was made of peripheral blood. The genes are TRBV6-5 and TRBJ2-7; 8 nucleotides line up with TRBD1. The CDR3 reads CASSPGTGNSYEQYF. The CDR3 region has the DNA TGTGCCAGCAGTCCGGGGACAGGCAACTCCTACGAGCAGTACTTC.